This TCR beta chain was profiled in a study of T cell responses to AZD1222 COVID-19 vaccine. In the study overall: Second-dose recipients at about 4 or about 12 weeks were treated as one pooled group.

Sequencing used immunoSEQ multiplex PCR; TCRdb keeps in-frame clones, though not all of them. The sample carries 170,000 or so clones, around 90% recorded once. Overall study results and limits: Spike as a whole was targeted by vaccine-associated CD4 TCRs, dominant at 160-218 and 743-854. Once two AZD1222 doses were given, Spike-specific TCR breadth and depth went up. Repertoires were sampled only after the peak T cell response.

On this clone itself: Its antigen is still unknown.

Trimming shortened V by 6 bases and J by 0 bases, and 6 bases separated the two germline ends. The CDR3 loop spans 13 amino acids. The germline gives CDR1 MNHEY, CDR2 SVGAGI. This sample comprised peripheral blood, obtained on day 0 of AZD1222 vaccination. The clonotype was recovered from an adult in good health. This chain uses TRBV6-5 with TRBJ1-5; D is undetermined. CDR3 loop: CASRLYSNQPQHF. The CDR3 DNA follows: TGTGCCAGCAGACTCTATAGCAATCAGCCCCAGCATTTT.